These 21 T cell receptor beta chains came from one sample sequenced in a study of CD8 T cells in ankylosing spondylitis. TCRdb redid the calling of the 5' RACE reads with MiXCR, one entry per CDR3 protein. The sample contains roughly 280,000 distinct CDR3 sequences, 20% of which appear only once. The sample was blood, either unsorted or a sorted T cell fraction (not recorded which). These receptors were taken from a male donor with ankylosing spondylitis or in good health (not recorded which).

The V call is TRBV28, the J call TRBJ1-5; no firm D call. The V and J ends lost 5 bases and 0 bases respectively, with 8 bases between them. Germline-derived CDR1 and CDR2 are MDHEN and SYDVKM. The CDR3 extends over 14 amino acids. The CDR3 region has the DNA TGTGCCAGCAGTCAGGAGACTAGCAATCAGCCCCAGCATTTT. This codes for CASSQETSNQPQHF.

V and J are TRBV5-1 and TRBJ2-1; TRBD2 agrees at 10 bases. This CDR3 has 15 amino acids. V dropped 4 bases and J dropped 4; count of bases not matched to a gene: 5. Germline-derived CDR1 and CDR2 are SGHRS and YFSETQ. The CDR3 DNA follows: TGCGCCAGCAGCCTAGCGGGAGCGGGGTACAATGAGCAGTTCTTC. Translation gives CASSLAGAGYNEQFF.

V and J are TRBV12-3 or TRBV12-4 and TRBJ2-5, with D possibly being TRBD2 (7 bases). Trimming cost V 0 bases and J 5 bases, with 22 bases left between them. The length of the CDR3 is 18 residues. CDR3 in DNA: TGTGCCAGCAGTTTAGCGCTGGCAGGGAGGGTTCAGGGGGAGACCCAGTACTTC. Translation: CASSLALAGRVQGETQYF.

The gene calls are TRBV6-1 and TRBJ1-4; TRBD1 might be the D (6 bases). CDR3 length equals 13 residues. In germline, CDR1 is MNHNS, CDR2 SASEGT. Trimming took off 4 bases at V and 6 bases at J, with 9 bases between the two ends. CDR3 loop: CASSGQADEKLFF. The CDR3 nucleotides read TGTGCCAGCAGTGGACAGGCTGATGAAAAACTGTTTTTT.

This clonotype was observed a few times. V and J are TRBV5-4 and TRBJ2-2, with a tentative D call TRBD1 (6 bases). The germline V gene has CDR1 SGHNT and CDR2 YYREEE (reference sequence). Deletions cut 3 bases from V and 0 bases from J, with 9 bases between. The CDR3 length is 15 residues. CDR3 loop: CASSSGAPNTGELFF. CDR3 nucleotide sequence: TGTGCCAGCAGCTCAGGGGCCCCGAACACCGGGGAGCTGTTTTTT.

The rearrangement uses TRBV12-3 or TRBV12-4 and TRBJ2-5; D perhaps matches TRBD1 (5 bases). Between the trimmed V and J ends, which lost 6 bases and 5 bases, there was a span of 16 bases. The CDR3 is 14 amino acids. CDR3 region: CASSPDGHSETQYF. The CDR3 coding sequence is TGTGCCAGCAGCCCCGACGGACACAGCGAGACCCAGTACTTC.

The chain has TRBV20-1 and TRBJ1-4; 7 bases map to TRBD1. Unmatched junction bases numbered 5, after V lost 1 base and J lost 6 bases. This CDR3 contains 14 residues. CDR1 and CDR2 from the germline V gene are DFQATT and SNEGSKA (reference sequence). The CDR3 DNA reads as TGCAGTGCTAGAGGGACAGGCGAATATGAAAAACTGTTTTTT. Translated: CSARGTGEYEKLFF.

This clonotype showed up just a few times. The rearrangement links TRBV20-1 to TRBJ2-1; perhaps TRBD2 as D (5 bases). The V gene lost 2 bases and the J gene lost 16 bases, with 21 bases spanning the gap. The CDR3 sequence is 13 residues long. Germline CDR1 and CDR2: DFQATT and SNEGSKA (reference sequence). The CDR3 DNA reads TGCAGTGCTAGATTGAAGCGGCGCGGAGAGGATTTCTTC. Encoded protein: CSARLKRRGEDFF.

The rearrangement uses TRBV12-3 or TRBV12-4 and TRBJ1-2; TRBD1 agrees at 7 bases. The CDR3 has 15 residues. V was clipped by 5 bases and J by 4 bases; unmatched bases: 10. CDR3 sequence: CASSPTTDRTYGYTF. DNA of the CDR3: TGTGCCAGCAGTCCGACAACGGACAGGACCTATGGCTACACCTTC.

The chain combines TRBV12-3 or TRBV12-4 with TRBJ2-2; unclear D gene. The length of the CDR3 is 15 residues. The V end lost 8 bases, the J end lost 0 bases, and 13 bases lay between the germline ends. For the CDR3, the DNA is TGTGCCAGCCTCTCGGGCGTGGCGAACACCGGGGAGCTGTTTTTT. Protein product: CASLSGVANTGELFF.

The sample holds a few counts of this clonotype. The chain recombines TRBV5-1 with TRBJ2-6; no firm D call. The V end lost 4 bases, the J end lost 3 bases, and 11 bases lay between the germline ends. Per germline, CDR1 SGHRS and CDR2 YFSETQ. The CDR3 has 15 residues. The DNA of the CDR3 is TGCGCCAGCAGCCCGAATGCTGGTGGGGCCAACGTCCTGACTTTC. It yields the protein CASSPNAGGANVLTF.

The rearrangement joins TRBV4-1 to TRBJ2-5; D is uncertain. This CDR3 region has 17 residues. Trimming left V 0 bases short and J 0 bases short, with 14 bases between. Germline CDR1 reads MGHRA; CDR2 reads YSYEKL. The CDR3 region is CASSQDLKAANQETQYF. The CDR3 nucleotides read TGCGCCAGCAGCCAAGATTTGAAGGCGGCGAACCAAGAGACCCAGTACTTC.

This clonotype was observed a handful of times. The chain couples TRBV12-3 or TRBV12-4 to TRBJ2-2, with D maybe TRBD2 (6 bases). The ends were cut back, 5 bases at V and 7 bases at J, with 17 bases in the middle. The CDR3 consists of 15 residues. CDR3 nucleotides: TGTGCCAGCAGTCTCCTGGAGGGGACGGGCGGGGAGCTGTTTTTT. Amino acids: CASSLLEGTGGELFF.

The chain joins TRBV7-2 to TRBJ2-1; 10 nucleotides align to TRBD2. Trimming removed 6 bases from V and 6 bases from J; junction bases left unmatched: 8. Germline CDR1 and CDR2: SGHTA and FQGNSA. The CDR3 sequence is 15 residues long. CDR3 DNA sequence: TGTGCCAGCAGGAAAGCGGGAGGGAGGCTCAATGAGCAGTTCTTC. Amino acids: CASRKAGGRLNEQFF.

This clonotype was picked up a small number of times. J is TRBJ2-1 and V is TRBV3-1; no clear D gene. This CDR3 contains 14 residues. From germline, CDR1 is LGHDT and CDR2 YNNKEL (reference sequence). Trimming removed 1 base from V and 6 bases from J, with 10 bases in between. The CDR3 spells CASSQAPASNEQFF. CDR3 coding DNA: TGTGCCAGCAGCCAAGCCCCGGCTTCCAATGAGCAGTTCTTC.

This clonotype was counted between two and nine times. The chain combines TRBV20-1 with TRBJ2-1, with 14 nucleotides matching TRBD2. The trim removed 1 base at V and 5 bases at J, leaving 7 bases unmatched. CDR1 and CDR2 (germline): DFQATT, SNEGSKA (reference sequence). The CDR3 sequence is 17 residues long. The DNA for the CDR3 is TGCAGTGCTAGAGTGGGACTAGCGGGAGAGCTTCACAATGAGCAGTTCTTC. Protein sequence: CSARVGLAGELHNEQFF.

This clonotype was found many times. The chain carries TRBV15 and TRBJ2-1; 11 positions match TRBD2. In germline, CDR1 is LNHNV, CDR2 YYDKDF (reference sequence). Trimming removed 0 bases from V and 8 bases from J; junction bases left unmatched: 9. CDR3 size: 17 residues. CDR3 loop: CATSRDALAGAKDEQFF. CDR3 nucleotides: TGTGCCACCAGCAGAGATGCACTAGCGGGAGCAAAGGATGAGCAGTTCTTC.

This clonotype has ten or more counts. This chain uses TRBV6-5 with TRBJ2-2, with a possible D match to TRBD1 (5 bases). CDR3 length: 14 amino acids. Trimming removed 4 bases from V and 6 bases from J, with 12 bases in between. Germline CDR1 MNHEY, CDR2 SVGAGI. The CDR3 spells CASSSDQGAGELFF. The CDR3 nucleotides read TGTGCCAGCAGTTCCGACCAGGGTGCCGGGGAGCTGTTTTTT.

This clonotype occurred a few times. The chain is built from TRBV12-3 or TRBV12-4 and TRBJ2-1; 9 bases line up with TRBD1. The CDR3 has 12 amino acids. The V and J ends lost 5 bases and 15 bases, in that order; junction bases with no gene match: 8. CDR3 DNA sequence: TGTGCCAGCAGTCTACCGGGACAGGGTCGGTTCTTC. Translation: CASSLPGQGRFF.

This clonotype was seen more than once but under ten times. The chain links TRBV3-1 to TRBJ1-5; 7 nucleotides agree with TRBD1. The CDR3 runs 15 residues. The V and J ends lost 0 bases and 5 bases, in that order; junction bases with no gene match: 4. Germline V lookup: CDR1 LGHDT, CDR2 YNNKEL (reference sequence). This CDR3 reads CASSQDATGYQPQHF. Here the CDR3 DNA reads TGTGCCAGCAGCCAAGACGCGACAGGGTATCAGCCCCAGCATTTT.

This clonotype was counted only a few times. The rearrangement uses TRBV11-2 and TRBJ2-3; D is perhaps TRBD1 or TRBD2 (5 bases each). Trimming stripped 1 base from V and 5 bases from J, with 16 bases between. Germline V gives CDR1 SGHAT, CDR2 FQNNGV. This CDR3 has 16 amino acids. The CDR3 protein is CASSLGDPRALDTQYF. CDR3 nucleotides: TGTGCCAGCAGCTTAGGGGACCCCCGGGCCCTAGATACGCAGTATTTT.